This T cell receptor (beta chain) was recorded in a study of cytomegalovirus exposure and HLA in healthy donors. PCR was performed using 60 Vbeta and 13 Jbeta primers. The method was immunoSEQ multiplex PCR; TCRdb's version includes in-frame clones alone and lacks a portion of them. Among some 81,000 clones listed, 55% to 85% were seen once. This clone was observed a few times. Sample: PBMCs. The TCR comes from a middle-aged woman in good health and CMV-seropositive.

The chain's CDR3 is CASGRGGSYEQYF. CDR3 coding DNA: TGTGCCAGCGGAAGAGGAGGCTCCTACGAGCAGTACTTC. The rearrangement joins TRBV6-1 to TRBJ2-7; D is perhaps TRBD2 (5 bases). V gave up 8 bases and J gave up 0 bases, with 11 bases separating them. Germline V gene sequence: CDR1 MNHNS, CDR2 SASEGT. The CDR3 runs 13 residues.